One and the same sample provided the 30 T cell receptor beta chains below, sequenced in a study of OX40 agonist ivuxolimab in advanced cancers. Library preparation employed the immunoSEQ multiplex PCR assay. TCRdb obtained this table from immuneACCESS and retained in-frame rearrangements with V and J assigned. These tables miss some clones; where compared with another copy, unresolved V genes account for less than half of the shortfall, and the remainder is unexplained. The sample includes about 72,000 clones, with 89% observed a single time. The ten largest clones represent more than 9.5% of the sample. The material sequenced was CD4+ or CD8+ T cells sorted from blood, taken in a trial of the OX40 agonist ivuxolimab. All receptors come from an adult with an advanced solid tumor such as melanoma, head and neck, liver or kidney cancer.

The chain uses TRBV29-1 and TRBJ1-1; unclear D gene. Trimming shortened V by 1 base and J by 1 base, and 7 bases separated the two germline ends. The CDR3 has 13 residues. The germline V gene has CDR1 SQVTM and CDR2 ANQGSEA. Here the CDR3 DNA reads TGCAGCGTTGAAGTATCCCCGAACACTGAAGCTTTCTTT. Translation: CSVEVSPNTEAFF.

V usage is TRBV27 and J usage is TRBJ1-4, with 7 bases lining up with TRBD1. The CDR3 runs to 15 residues. J lost 8 bases, V lost 8 bases, and 14 bases had no gene match. CDR1 and CDR2 from the germline V gene are MNHEY and SMNVEV (reference sequence). The CDR3 nucleotides read TGTGCCAGCCCTCCGGGGGCAGGGGGTCGCGAAAAACTGTTTTTT. Encoded protein: CASPPGAGGREKLFF.

V and J are TRBV9 and TRBJ2-1; D remains ambiguous. V was shortened by 5 bases and J by 1 base, with 10 bases between the two germline ends. This CDR3 comprises 14 residues. Germline CDR1 is SGDLS and CDR2 is YYNGEE. The CDR3 sequence is CASRPVGSYNEQFF. The CDR3 DNA follows: TGTGCCAGCAGGCCCGTTGGATCCTACAATGAGCAGTTCTTC.

The V call is TRBV9, the J call TRBJ2-1, with D hard to call. The CDR3 has 15 amino acids. The ends were cut back, 3 bases at V and 3 bases at J, with 13 bases in the middle. Looked up from germline, CDR1 is SGDLS and CDR2 is YYNGEE. The DNA of the CDR3 is TGTGCCAGCAGCGACGTAGGAGCTTTCTACAATGAGCAGTTCTTC. Protein: CASSDVGAFYNEQFF.

CDR3 DNA sequence: TGCGCCAGCAGCTTCGGACAGGGGGAGCGCTACGAGCAGTACTTC. Translation: CASSFGQGERYEQYF. The gene calls are TRBV5-1 and TRBJ2-7; TRBD1 matches at 10 bases. Trimming cost V 2 bases and J 3 bases; bases outside gene matches: 5. Germline CDR1 SGHRS, CDR2 YFSETQ. This CDR3 has 15 residues.

The chain carries TRBV19 and TRBJ1-2, with D uncertain. Germline lookup yields CDR1 LNHDA and CDR2 SQIVND (reference sequence). V lost 5 bases and J lost 4, with 11 bases in between. The CDR3 consists of 13 residues. This CDR3 reads CASSAQYSYGYTF. The DNA for the CDR3 is TGTGCCAGTAGTGCCCAGTATAGCTATGGCTACACCTTC.

To note about this clone: An end of the junction does not agree with germline; a read error may underlie this. CDR3 DNA sequence: TGTGCCACTGGGGGGAACGCGCCTCTCTTC. It yields the protein CATGGNAPLF. This chain links TRBV2 with TRBJ2-1; D possibly corresponds to TRBD2 (6 bases). This CDR3 is 10 amino acids long. The germline V gene has CDR1 SNHLY and CDR2 FYNNEI.

This chain joins TRBV19 and TRBJ1-2; no reliable D call. This CDR3 region has 14 residues. With 0 bases removed from V and 4 bases from J, the gap between germline ends came to 9 bases. CDR1 is LNHDA and CDR2 is SQIVND in the germline V gene (reference sequence). CDR3 region: CASSIDRASYGYTF. The DNA of the CDR3 is TGTGCCAGTAGTATAGACAGAGCCTCCTATGGCTACACCTTC.

This clone was seen just once. The CDR3 reads CASSPPIGLGYGYTF. The CDR3 DNA sequence: TGTGCCAGCTCACCACCGATAGGGCTTGGGTATGGCTACACCTTC. V is TRBV18 and J is TRBJ1-2; D is unresolved. The CDR3 covers 15 residues. Looked up from germline, CDR1 is KGHSH and CDR2 is LQKENI. The ends were cut back, 0 bases at V and 5 bases at J, with 13 bases in the middle.

This chain links TRBV6-1 with TRBJ2-5; 8 bases match TRBD2. Trimming removed 6 bases from V and 1 base from J; junction bases left unmatched: 1. Germline values: CDR1 MNHNS, CDR2 SASEGT. The CDR3 loop spans 13 amino acids. CDR3 amino acids: CASRAGGQETQYF. Here the CDR3 DNA reads TGTGCCAGCAGGGCGGGGGGCCAAGAGACCCAGTACTTC.

The J gene is TRBJ1-2, the V gene TRBV6-4; D is unresolved. Germline CDR1 MRHNA, CDR2 SNTAGT. Trimming cost V 3 bases and J 7 bases, with 15 bases left between them. This CDR3 contains 14 residues. Here the CDR3 DNA reads TGTGCCAGCAGTGAATCGGCGGAGGTCGGTGGCTACACCTTC. Translation: CASSESAEVGGYTF.

This clone is classed as medium-sized. The chain employs TRBV15 and TRBJ2-5; D is ambiguous. Between the trimmed V and J ends, which lost 0 bases and 5 bases, there was a span of 10 bases. Germline lookup yields CDR1 LNHNV and CDR2 YYDKDF (reference sequence). The CDR3 sequence is 14 residues long. For the CDR3, the DNA is TGTGCCACCAGCAGAGATCTGTTCTGGGAGACCCAGTACTTC. As protein: CATSRDLFWETQYF. The whole variable domain, filled in from reference TRBV15 and TRBJ2-5, reads DAMVIQNPRYQVTQFGKPVTLSCSQTLNHNVMYWYQQKSSQAPKLLFHYYDKDFNNEADTPDNFQSRRPNTSFCFLDIRSPGLGDTAMYLCATSRDLFWETQYFGPGTRLLVL.

This chain joins TRBV5-1 and TRBJ2-3; D remains unclear. Germline values: CDR1 SGHRS, CDR2 YFSETQ. Trimming removed 4 bases from V and 4 bases from J, with 10 bases in between. CDR3 length: 13 amino acids. CDR3 DNA: TGCGCCAGCAGCCACACAACGGCAGATACGCAGTATTTT. Amino acids: CASSHTTADTQYF.

The chain employs TRBV5-6 and TRBJ1-5; no firm D call. Germline V lookup: CDR1 SGHDT, CDR2 YYEEEE. The CDR3 sequence is 11 residues long. Between the trimmed V and J ends, which lost 4 bases and 3 bases, there was a span of 2 bases. The CDR3 DNA reads as TGTGCCAGCAGCGCCAATCAGCCCCAGCATTTT. Its protein product is CASSANQPQHF.

The chain recombines TRBV2 with TRBJ1-2; D unclear. With 8 bases removed from V and 3 bases from J, the gap between germline ends came to 13 bases. This CDR3 is 13 amino acids long. CDR1 is SNHLY, CDR2 FYNNEI, per germline. CDR3: CASSSGGYYGYTF. CDR3 in DNA: TGTGCCAGCTCCTCTGGTGGCTACTATGGCTACACCTTC. Together with reference TRBV2 and TRBJ1-2, the CDR3 gives the full variable domain: EPEVTQTPSHQVTQMGQEVILRCVPISNHLYFYWYRQILGQKVEFLVSFYNNEISEKSEIFDDQFSVERPDGSNFTLKIRSTKLEDSAMYFCASSSGGYYGYTFGSGTRLTVV.

This sequence joins TRBV6-6 and TRBJ1-1, with no clear D. Germline V CDR1 and CDR2: MNHNY, SVGAGI (reference sequence). The CDR3 is 9 amino acids. The DNA for the CDR3 is TGTGCGTTGTTGCCCGGAGCTTTCTTT. Its protein product is CALLPGAFF.

J is TRBJ2-4 and V is TRBV21-1; TRBD2, the table's D call, was not compared with the DNA. TRBV21-1 corresponds to a pseudogene. This CDR3 is built from 14 residues. CDR3 protein: CASTIPGAKNIQYF. CDR3 nucleotide sequence: TGTGCCAGCACTATTCCCGGGGCCAAAAACATTCAGTACTTC.

The table lists this clone with a count of one. V is TRBV27 and J is TRBJ2-1, with D possibly matching TRBD1 (6 bases). The CDR3 is 16 residues long. Trimming removed 0 bases at V and 4 bases at J, with 13 bases between. Germline CDR1 and CDR2: MNHEY and SMNVEV (reference sequence). CDR3 nucleotide sequence: TGTGCCAGCAGTTTATCGTCAGGGGTAGGGTACAATGAGCAGTTCTTC. This sequence encodes CASSLSSGVGYNEQFF.

The chain couples TRBV6-5 to TRBJ2-1, with 10 positions matching TRBD2. Germline V gives CDR1 MNHEY, CDR2 SVGAGI. This CDR3 has 15 amino acids. Trimming took 4 bases from V and 8 from J; bases not matched to a gene: 8. In nucleotides, the CDR3 is TGTGCCAGCAGTTTCCAGCGGGGGGGCCCGGATGAGCAGTTCTTC. It codes for CASSFQRGGPDEQFF.

The genes are TRBV28 and TRBJ2-7; unclear D gene. Trimming took 1 base from V and 4 from J, leaving 2 bases between them. The CDR3 extends over 11 amino acids. Germline assignment: CDR1 MDHEN and CDR2 SYDVKM. CDR3 sequence reads: CASSLFYEQYF. For the CDR3, the DNA is TGTGCCAGCAGTTTATTTTACGAGCAGTACTTC.

This chain joins TRBV27 and TRBJ2-1, with 10 bases aligning to TRBD2. The length of the CDR3 is 16 residues. Trimming cost V 4 bases and J 1 base; bases outside gene matches: 4. Germline CDR1 is MNHEY and CDR2 is SMNVEV (reference sequence). CDR3 sequence: CASSSPLAGSYNEQFF. The DNA of the CDR3 is TGTGCCAGCAGTTCCCCACTAGCGGGGTCCTACAATGAGCAGTTCTTC.

This clone came up a few times. The genes are TRBV18 and TRBJ2-2; D might be TRBD1 or TRBD2, each matching 5 bases. V lost 6 bases to trimming and J lost 1 base, with 18 bases between them. There are 17 residues in the CDR3. CDR1 and CDR2 (germline): KGHSH, LQKENI. In DNA, the CDR3 is TGTGCCAGCTCCGGAACTACGGGGCGGCAGAACACCGGGGAGCTGTTTTTT. Amino acids: CASSGTTGRQNTGELFF.

This clone was observed a single time. The chain carries TRBV5-5 and TRBJ2-7, with 7 bases fitting TRBD2. The ends lost 4 bases at V and 1 base at J; junction bases unmatched: 8. This CDR3 is 15 amino acids long. Germline V gives CDR1 SGHKS, CDR2 YYEKEE (reference sequence). CDR3: CASSISSGGSYEQYF. The CDR3 coding sequence is TGTGCCAGCAGCATATCCTCGGGAGGTTCCTACGAGCAGTACTTC.

This chain uses TRBV19 with TRBJ1-5; D gene uncertain. The CDR3 extends over 15 amino acids. CDR1 and CDR2 (germline): LNHDA, SQIVND (reference sequence). The ends were cut back, 0 bases at V and 4 bases at J, with 10 bases in the middle. The CDR3 spells CASSIEATGNQPQHF. The CDR3 coding sequence is TGTGCCAGTAGTATAGAGGCCACCGGTAATCAGCCCCAGCATTTT.

DNA for the CDR3: TGTGCCAGCAGCGTGACAGCATCTAGCACAGATACGCAGTATTTT. Translation gives CASSVTASSTDTQYF. The chain is built from TRBV9 and TRBJ2-3, with D maybe TRBD1 (5 bases). Trimming left V 2 bases short and J 0 bases short, with 10 bases between. Germline V gene lookup returns CDR1 SGDLS and CDR2 YYNGEE. The CDR3 spans 15 residues.

This clone showed up just a few times. The chain couples TRBV7-8 to TRBJ1-2; D is ambiguous. The germline V gene encodes CDR1 SGHVS and CDR2 FQNEAQ. The V end was cut by 4 bases, the J end by 4 bases, with 16 bases between. The CDR3 has 15 amino acids. CDR3 sequence (DNA): TGTGCCAGCAGCTCCGACTTGGGAACCCGCTATGGCTACACCTTC. Residues: CASSSDLGTRYGYTF.

This chain connects TRBV28 to TRBJ2-7; unclear D gene. The CDR3 is 15 amino acids. Germline values: CDR1 MDHEN, CDR2 SYDVKM. V dropped 4 bases and J dropped 0 bases, with 13 bases sitting between them. The CDR3 DNA reads TGTGCCAGCAGTTCCATGCGTCGGAGCTCCTACGAGCAGTACTTC. It is translated as CASSSMRRSSYEQYF.

The V call is TRBV28, the J call TRBJ2-5; a possible D gene is TRBD1 (5 bases). This CDR3 has 16 residues. The V end lost 4 bases, the J end lost 4 bases, and 19 bases lay between the germline ends. The germline gives CDR1 MDHEN, CDR2 SYDVKM. CDR3 nucleotide sequence: TGTGCCAGCAGTTCGCCGCAGGGTGGGTTGCGAGAGACCCAGTACTTC. Protein sequence: CASSSPQGGLRETQYF.

The chain has TRBV7-9 and TRBJ2-5; the D gene is possibly TRBD1 (6 bases). The germline CDR1 and CDR2 sequences are SEHNR and FQNEAQ (reference sequence). V was clipped by 2 bases and J by 1 base, with 11 bases between them. This CDR3 is built from 15 residues. This CDR3 reads CASSLQGQIQETQYF. The CDR3 nucleotides are TGTGCCAGCAGCTTACAGGGGCAGATCCAAGAGACCCAGTACTTC. The full variable domain, its missing parts supplied by reference TRBV7-9 and TRBJ2-5, is DTGVSQNPRHKITKRGQNVTFRCDPISEHNRLYWYRQTLGQGPEFLTYFQNEAQLEKSRLLSDRFSAERPKGSFSTLEIQRTEQGDSAMYLCASSLQGQIQETQYFGPGTRLLVL.

This chain connects TRBV11-2 to TRBJ1-1; 10 bases are shared with TRBD1. CDR1 and CDR2 from the germline V gene are SGHAT and FQNNGV. J gave up 4 bases and V 2 bases, and 7 bases lay outside the gene matches. The length of the CDR3 is 16 residues. CDR3 sequence reads: CASSLSGTGVSTEAFF. CDR3 DNA: TGTGCCAGCAGCTTAAGTGGGACAGGGGTTTCCACTGAAGCTTTCTTT.